Following are 19 T cell receptor beta chains from one sample sequenced in a study of shared clonotypes between healthy human individuals. Profiled with immunoSEQ multiplex PCR; TCRdb holds only in-frame clones, not every one. Of about 1 million clones listed, 65% to 80% are singletons. Source material: memory CD4+ T cells sorted from blood. Indicated subset: CD45RA-negative fraction. These receptors all come from a man aged 18-30 years in good health.

This rearrangement joins TRBV19 to TRBJ1-5; 8 bases map to TRBD1. The germline V gene has CDR1 LNHDA and CDR2 SQIVND (reference sequence). The CDR3 has 14 amino acids. The V segment lost 4 bases and the J segment 5 bases; nucleotides outside the gene matches: 4. CDR3: CASSKGQGYQPQHF. CDR3 nucleotide sequence: TGTGCCAGTAGTAAAGGACAGGGATATCAGCCCCAGCATTTT.

In this sample, this clone turned up many times. J is TRBJ1-1 and V is TRBV29-1, with TRBD1 identical over 9 bases. This CDR3 region has 13 residues. Trimming at V came to 6 bases and at J to 1 base, leaving 3 bases not matched to a gene. Germline CDR1 reads SQVTM; CDR2 reads ANQGSEA. The CDR3 sequence is CSVTTGGNTEAFF. In DNA form, the CDR3 reads TGCAGCGTCACGACAGGGGGGAACACTGAAGCTTTCTTT.

The rearrangement joins TRBV5-6 to TRBJ2-2; maybe TRBD1 (7 bases). V lost 5 bases and J lost 6, with 11 bases in between. Per the germline V gene, CDR1 is SGHDT and CDR2 is YYEEEE. The length of the CDR3 is 13 residues. The CDR3 sequence: CASRARGAGELFF. The CDR3 DNA reads as TGTGCCAGCAGAGCCAGGGGGGCCGGGGAGCTGTTTTTT.

V is TRBV2 and J is TRBJ2-1; TRBD2 agrees at 13 bases. The CDR3 contains 15 residues. Germline CDR1 and CDR2: SNHLY and FYNNEI. The V and J ends lost 6 bases and 10 bases, in that order; junction bases with no gene match: 9. The CDR3 is CASSAGGLAGSEQFF. The CDR3 DNA is TGTGCCAGCAGCGCCGGGGGACTAGCGGGGTCCGAGCAGTTCTTC.

This chain uses TRBV28 with TRBJ1-6; 8 bases fit TRBD1. In germline, CDR1 is MDHEN, CDR2 SYDVKM. This CDR3 is 13 amino acids long. V lost 8 bases to trimming and J lost 9 bases; unmatched junction nucleotides: 6. CDR3 coding DNA: TGTGCCAGCCTGACAGGGGTTGGTTCACCCCTCCACTTT. Encoded protein: CASLTGVGSPLHF.

Only a few counts were recorded for this clone. The rearrangement links TRBV2 to TRBJ2-2; D is unresolved. Germline assignment: CDR1 SNHLY and CDR2 FYNNEI. With 6 bases removed from V and 4 bases from J, the gap between germline ends came to 6 bases. The CDR3 has 12 amino acids. CDR3 sequence: CASRWTTGELFF. DNA of the CDR3: TGTGCCAGCAGGTGGACCACCGGGGAGCTGTTTTTT.

The J gene is TRBJ2-3, the V gene TRBV7-2; 8 nucleotides match TRBD2. The CDR3 length is 15 residues. CDR1 and CDR2 from the germline V gene are SGHTA and FQGNSA. V shed 1 base and J 8 bases; nucleotides not matched to a gene: 8. The CDR3 DNA reads TGTGCCAGCAGCTTAGGGGGGACTAGTGTAGGTACGCAGTATTTT. Translated: CASSLGGTSVGTQYF. Using reference TRBV7-2 and TRBJ2-3 for the parts outside the CDR3, the full variable domain is GAGVSQSPSNKVTEKGKDVELRCDPISGHTALYWYRQSLGQGLEFLIYFQGNSAPDKSGLPSDRFSAERTGGSVSTLTIQRTQQEDSAVYLCASSLGGTSVGTQYFGPGTRLTVL.

The chain is built from TRBV19 and TRBJ2-5; D gene unclear. Germline V gene data show CDR1 as LNHDA and CDR2 as SQIVND (reference sequence). V lost 5 bases, J lost 7 bases, and 14 bases lay in between. There are 13 residues in the CDR3. The CDR3 sequence: CASSSGLGGTQYF. CDR3 coding DNA: TGTGCCAGTAGTTCCGGCCTGGGTGGGACCCAGTACTTC.

This chain uses TRBV7-2 with TRBJ1-2, with no clear D. Germline V gene lookup returns CDR1 SGHTA and CDR2 FQGNSA. V lost 5 bases and J 0 bases, leaving 7 bases between the germline ends. The CDR3 sequence is 13 residues long. CDR3: CASSPQTNYGYTF. CDR3 DNA sequence: TGTGCCAGCAGCCCACAAACTAACTATGGCTACACCTTC.

This clone occurred a few times. The rearrangement joins TRBV6-4 to TRBJ1-1; 8 nucleotides match TRBD1. CDR3 length: 17 residues. The V and J ends lost 0 bases and 6 bases, in that order; junction bases with no gene match: 12. Germline V lookup: CDR1 MRHNA, CDR2 SNTAGT. This CDR3 is CASSDSEDRVLFSEAFF. CDR3 nucleotides: TGTGCCAGCAGTGACTCGGAGGACAGGGTATTATTTTCTGAAGCTTTCTTT.

Only a few counts were recorded for this clone. The chain is built from TRBV30 and TRBJ2-7; maybe TRBD1 (7 bases). There are 15 residues in the CDR3. Deletions cut 2 bases from V and 3 bases from J, with 17 bases between. In germline, CDR1 is GTSNPN, CDR2 SVGIG (reference sequence). This chain's CDR3 is CAWSLRGGGRYEQYF. DNA for the CDR3: TGTGCCTGGAGTCTTCGAGGAGGGGGCCGCTACGAGCAGTACTTC.

The V gene is TRBV28, the J gene TRBJ1-2; 8 bases are shared with TRBD1. CDR1 is MDHEN and CDR2 is SYDVKM in the germline V gene. With 1 base clipped from V and 4 bases from J, the junction kept 5 bases outside the gene matches. This CDR3 has 15 residues. CDR3 region: CASSLLARGPYGYTF. Here the CDR3 DNA reads TGTGCCAGCAGTTTATTAGCCAGGGGGCCCTATGGCTACACCTTC.

The rearrangement joins TRBV28 to TRBJ1-4, with 7 bases matching TRBD1. Trimming cost V 4 bases and J 7 bases; bases outside gene matches: 9. CDR1 and CDR2 from the germline V gene are MDHEN and SYDVKM. The CDR3 contains 15 residues. The CDR3 nucleotides are TGTGCCAGCAGTTATAGAAGGGGGCGAGGTGAAAAACTGTTTTTT. It yields the protein CASSYRRGRGEKLFF.

The chain employs TRBV19 and TRBJ2-1; a possible D gene is TRBD2 (5 bases). Germline CDR1 and CDR2: LNHDA and SQIVND (reference sequence). The V and J ends lost 5 bases and 5 bases respectively, with 10 bases between them. The CDR3 is 13 residues long. The CDR3 DNA is TGTGCCAGTAGTGACTATACTAACAATGAGCAGTTCTTC. The encoded protein is CASSDYTNNEQFF.

In this sample, this clone turned up many times. The chain joins TRBV6-5 to TRBJ2-1, with D tentatively TRBD2 (6 bases). Germline V gene data show CDR1 as MNHEY and CDR2 as SVGAGI. CDR3 length: 15 amino acids. Trimming removed 6 bases from V and 0 bases from J, with 12 bases in between. In DNA form, the CDR3 reads TGTGCCAGCAGCCAGACTAGGAGCTCCTACAATGAGCAGTTCTTC. It encodes CASSQTRSSYNEQFF.

The V gene is TRBV9, the J gene TRBJ2-2; possibly TRBD1 for D (5 bases). The V and J ends lost 4 bases and 6 bases respectively, with 22 bases between them. The CDR3 covers 17 residues. Germline V gene sequence: CDR1 SGDLS, CDR2 YYNGEE. This CDR3 is CASSPGPRGRGPGELFF. The CDR3 coding sequence is TGTGCCAGCAGCCCCGGTCCTAGGGGAAGGGGTCCCGGGGAGCTGTTTTTT.

The chain has TRBV9 and TRBJ1-4; 7 bases align to TRBD1. Trimming cost V 4 bases and J 4 bases; bases outside gene matches: 7. Germline values: CDR1 SGDLS, CDR2 YYNGEE. This CDR3 contains 15 residues. Here the CDR3 reads CASSFGQAFNEKLFF. The CDR3 nucleotides are TGTGCCAGCAGCTTCGGACAGGCCTTTAATGAAAAACTGTTTTTT. Together with reference TRBV9 and TRBJ1-4, the CDR3 gives the full variable domain: DSGVTQTPKHLITATGQRVTLRCSPRSGDLSVYWYQQSLDQGLQFLIQYYNGEERAKGNILERFSAQQFPDLHSELNLSSLELGDSALYFCASSFGQAFNEKLFFGSGTQLSVL.

This chain uses TRBV11-2 with TRBJ2-3; 12 bases are a match to TRBD2. There are 15 residues in the CDR3. V lost 5 bases, J lost 3 bases, and 3 bases stayed unmatched. Per germline, CDR1 SGHAT and CDR2 FQNNGV. Here the CDR3 reads CASSAGLAGTDTQYF. The CDR3 DNA sequence: TGTGCCAGCAGCGCCGGACTAGCGGGAACAGATACGCAGTATTTT.

The table lists this clone with a few counts. The chain joins TRBV6-1 to TRBJ1-2; D not resolved. Per the germline V gene, CDR1 is MNHNS and CDR2 is SASEGT. The CDR3 contains 14 residues. V lost 7 bases and J 4 bases, leaving 16 bases between the germline ends. The CDR3 DNA reads TGTGCCAGCATGGGCGGCGGGGTAGTCTATGGCTACACCTTC. It specifies CASMGGGVVYGYTF.